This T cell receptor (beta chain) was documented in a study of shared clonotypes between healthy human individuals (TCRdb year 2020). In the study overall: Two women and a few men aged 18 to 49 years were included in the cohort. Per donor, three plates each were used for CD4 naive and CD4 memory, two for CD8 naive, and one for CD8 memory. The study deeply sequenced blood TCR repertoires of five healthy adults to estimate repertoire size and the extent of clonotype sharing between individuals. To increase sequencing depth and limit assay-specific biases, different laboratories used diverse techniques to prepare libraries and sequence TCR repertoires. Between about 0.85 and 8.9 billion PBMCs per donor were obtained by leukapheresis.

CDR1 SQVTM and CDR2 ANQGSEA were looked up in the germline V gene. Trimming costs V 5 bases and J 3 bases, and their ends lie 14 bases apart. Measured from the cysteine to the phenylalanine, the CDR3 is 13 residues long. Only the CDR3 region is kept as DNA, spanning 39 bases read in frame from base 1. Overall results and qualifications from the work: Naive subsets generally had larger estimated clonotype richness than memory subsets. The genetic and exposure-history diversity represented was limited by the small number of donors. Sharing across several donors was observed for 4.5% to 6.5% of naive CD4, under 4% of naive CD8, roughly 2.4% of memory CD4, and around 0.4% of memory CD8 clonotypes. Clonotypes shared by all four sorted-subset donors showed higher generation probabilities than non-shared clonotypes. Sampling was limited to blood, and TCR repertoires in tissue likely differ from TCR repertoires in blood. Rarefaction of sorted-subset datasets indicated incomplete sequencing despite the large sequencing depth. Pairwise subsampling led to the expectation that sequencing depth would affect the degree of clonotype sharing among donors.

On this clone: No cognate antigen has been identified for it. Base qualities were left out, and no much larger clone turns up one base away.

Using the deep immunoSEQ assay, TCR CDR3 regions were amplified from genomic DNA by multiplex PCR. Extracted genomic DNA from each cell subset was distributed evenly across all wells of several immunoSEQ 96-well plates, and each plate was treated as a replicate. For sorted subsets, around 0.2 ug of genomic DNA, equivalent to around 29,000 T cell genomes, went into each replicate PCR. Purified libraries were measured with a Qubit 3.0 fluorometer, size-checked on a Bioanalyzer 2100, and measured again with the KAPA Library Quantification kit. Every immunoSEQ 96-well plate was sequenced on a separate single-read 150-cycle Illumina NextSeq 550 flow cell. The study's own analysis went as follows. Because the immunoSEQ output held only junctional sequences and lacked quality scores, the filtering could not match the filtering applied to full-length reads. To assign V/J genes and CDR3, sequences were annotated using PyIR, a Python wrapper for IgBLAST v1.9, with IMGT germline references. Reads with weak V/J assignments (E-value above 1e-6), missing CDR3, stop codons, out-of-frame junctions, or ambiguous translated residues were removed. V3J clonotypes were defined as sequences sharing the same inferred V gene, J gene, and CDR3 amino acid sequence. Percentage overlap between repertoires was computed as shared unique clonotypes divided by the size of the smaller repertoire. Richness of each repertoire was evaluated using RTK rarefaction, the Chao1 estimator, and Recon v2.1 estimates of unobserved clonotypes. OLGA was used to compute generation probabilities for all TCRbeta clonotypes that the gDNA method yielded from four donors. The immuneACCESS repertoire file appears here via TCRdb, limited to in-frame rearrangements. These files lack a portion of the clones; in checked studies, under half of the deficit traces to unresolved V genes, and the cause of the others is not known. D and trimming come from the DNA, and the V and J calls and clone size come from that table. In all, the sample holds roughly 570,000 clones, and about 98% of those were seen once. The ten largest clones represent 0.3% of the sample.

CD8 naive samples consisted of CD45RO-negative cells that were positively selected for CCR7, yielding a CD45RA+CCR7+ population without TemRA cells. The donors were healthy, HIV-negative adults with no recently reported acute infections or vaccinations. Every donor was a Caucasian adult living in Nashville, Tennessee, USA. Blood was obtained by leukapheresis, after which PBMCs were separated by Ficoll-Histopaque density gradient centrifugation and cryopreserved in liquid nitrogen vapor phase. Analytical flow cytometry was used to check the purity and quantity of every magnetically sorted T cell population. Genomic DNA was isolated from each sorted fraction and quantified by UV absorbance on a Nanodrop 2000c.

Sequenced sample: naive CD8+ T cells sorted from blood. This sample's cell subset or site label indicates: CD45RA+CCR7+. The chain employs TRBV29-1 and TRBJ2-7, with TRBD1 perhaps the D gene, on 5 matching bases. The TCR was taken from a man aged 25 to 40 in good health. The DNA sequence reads TGCAGCGTTTTGACAGCAGGTAACTACGAGCAGTACTTC. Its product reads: CSVLTAGNYEQYF.